This T cell receptor (beta chain) was sequenced during a study of CD4 T cells in relation to SARS-CoV-2 and coronaviruses. In the study overall: After about nine days of antigen culture, PBMC TCR beta CDR3s were sequenced.

Findings and caveats of the study: No donor gave both pre-pandemic and post-infection samples.

Method: immunoSEQ multiplex PCR; TCRdb's copy keeps in-frame clones and lacks some. This repertoire shows 15,000 to 20,000 clones, 65% to 80% found once; its top ten account for about 29%. A note on this clone: Its target is unknown.

The CDR3 contains 15 residues. V shed 6 bases, J shed 4 bases, and the junction held 8 bases outside the gene matches. Per germline, CDR1 SNHLY and CDR2 FYNNEI. Unexposed donor CD4+ T cells date from about 2011-2018, before the COVID-19 pandemic. After nine to ten days of culture, CD4+ T cells were isolated. Cells permitting, SARS-CoV-2 S/N and four cold-coronavirus spikes were tested on unexposed-donor CD4+ T cells. Each well had 2 million to 2.5 million PBMCs in approximately 5.2% human AB serum with IL-2. This TCR derives from a human donor in good health. Sequencing was performed on CD4+ T cells from PBMCs, cultured in vitro. This chain links TRBV2 with TRBJ1-5; TRBD1 matches at 8 bases. The CDR3, as DNA: TGTGCCAGCAGATTAGGGACAGGCCGTAATCAGCCCCAGCATTTT. Translation gives CASRLGTGRNQPQHF.